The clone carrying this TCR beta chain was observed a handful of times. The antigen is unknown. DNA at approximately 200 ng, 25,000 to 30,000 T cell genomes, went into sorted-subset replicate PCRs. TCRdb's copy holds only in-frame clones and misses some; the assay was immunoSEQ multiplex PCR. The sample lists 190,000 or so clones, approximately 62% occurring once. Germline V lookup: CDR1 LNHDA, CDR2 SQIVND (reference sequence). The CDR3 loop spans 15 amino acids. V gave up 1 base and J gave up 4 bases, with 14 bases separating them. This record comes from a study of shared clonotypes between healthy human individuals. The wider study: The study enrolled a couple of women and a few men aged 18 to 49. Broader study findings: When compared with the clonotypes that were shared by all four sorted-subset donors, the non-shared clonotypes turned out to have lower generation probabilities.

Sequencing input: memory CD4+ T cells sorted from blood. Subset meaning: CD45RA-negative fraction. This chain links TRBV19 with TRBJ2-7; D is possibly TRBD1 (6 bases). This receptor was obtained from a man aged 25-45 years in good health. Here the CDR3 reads CASSIGSGHQYEQYF. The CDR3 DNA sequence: TGTGCCAGTAGTATAGGTTCGGGACATCAATACGAGCAGTACTTC.